Included here is one T cell receptor (beta chain) sequence, with context. CDR1 and CDR2 from the germline V gene are KGHDR and SFDVKD. The CDR3 loop spans 16 amino acids. The germline V and J ends were trimmed by 5 bases and 1 base, with 15 bases remaining between them. Authors' analysis steps: From reference gene primer amplification, estimates of nucleated cell counts were derived. Only in-frame clones appear in the TCRdb table, and some are missing; sequencing was by immunoSEQ multiplex PCR. The V and J calls and clone size come from that table; D and trimming were worked out from the DNA. This table holds more than 130,000 clones, about 84% found once. This sample was taken from a study of blood T cell repertoires in COVID-19. Study-level background: The study drew acute and convalescent COVID-19 samples from the United States, Italy and Spain. T cells, B-cell-depleted T cells, or PBMCs provided the cDNA or gDNA that served as material.

This chain connects TRBV24-1 to TRBJ2-3; possibly TRBD1 for D (6 bases). The origin of this receptor is a woman at least 80 years old in a cohort sampled during active or convalescent COVID-19. Material: peripheral blood. The CDR3 here is CATSAFGTRGTDTQYF. The CDR3 coding sequence is TGTGCCACCAGTGCCTTCGGGACACGAGGCACAGATACGCAGTATTTT.